The clone carrying this T cell receptor (beta chain) was observed a handful of times. As yet, its antigen is unknown. This sample is drawn from a study of CD8 T cells in ankylosing spondylitis. General observations from the study: Disease-linked clones reportedly concentrated significantly in matched ankylosing spondylitis synovial fluid. Among TCR beta sequences, a motif of fewer than 10 highly homologous variants appeared characteristic of ankylosing spondylitis blood. Prior work had noted some motif variants in reactive arthritis blood and synovial fluid.

TCRdb fed the 5' RACE reads into MiXCR, producing one record per CDR3 protein. The data hold about 440,000 distinct CDR3 sequences, with under 20% observed a single time. Germline V gene sequence: CDR1 LGHNA, CDR2 YNFKEQ. The ends lost 8 bases at V and 0 bases at J; junction bases unmatched: 5. The CDR3 runs to 15 residues. This receptor was identified in a male donor with ankylosing spondylitis. Sequencing input: blood, either unsorted or a sorted T cell fraction (not recorded which). This rearrangement joins TRBV4-2 to TRBJ2-3, with 10 bases lining up with TRBD2. CDR3 in amino acids: CASAKTSGSTDTQYF. In DNA form, the CDR3 reads TGTGCCAGCGCCAAGACTAGCGGGAGCACAGATACGCAGTATTTT.